This TCR beta chain was retrieved from a study of T cells after yellow fever vaccination (dated by TCRdb to the late 2010s). Context from the whole study: The SMART-Seq v4 Ultra Low Input RNA kit was used to prepare libraries from fractions with low cell numbers. Blood was collected at multiple timepoints before and after primary and secondary immunization, and bulk PBMC replicates and cell subsets were isolated. Two healthy male donors made up the cohort, one aged 18 to 29 years and the other aged 30 to 40 years. To track T-cell clones before and after primary and booster YFV17D yellow fever vaccination, bulk TCR alpha and beta repertoires were sequenced longitudinally.

The CDR1 and CDR2 encoded by the germline V gene are SGHTA and FQGNSA. V was cut back by 4 bases and J by 10 bases, leaving a gap of 8 bases between them. Inclusive of the bounding cysteine and phenylalanine, the CDR3 is 12 residues long. The kept DNA is CDR3 alone, 36 bases in frame from the first base. Overall study outcomes, separate from this receptor: After the booster, most of the clones that had expanded following primary vaccination were detected again (roughly 97% of CD4 and roughly nine tenths of CD8), which suggests that memory was broadly maintained. FACS-sorted repertoires could contain abundant contaminating clonotypes from the bulk population, so computational filtering was required. Because the study included only a couple of donors, the extent to which the findings can be generalized is limited. A small share of clonotypes was detected in both CD4 and CD8 compartments, with the overlap likely arising from convergent recombination. The secondary T-cell response was weaker than the primary response but faster, peaking on day 5 instead of day 15.

In the paper's terms, the treatment or condition label means: live attenuated yellow fever vaccine strain. At each blood-draw timepoint, two biological replicates of bulk PBMCs were collected. PBMCs were isolated from peripheral blood using a standard Ficoll-Paque protocol. TriZol was used to extract RNA from bulk PBMCs, from CD4 and CD8 fractions, and from dextramer-positive and dextramer-negative fractions. This clonotype was recorded a few times. What antigen it recognizes has not been identified. No per-base quality is available; no much larger clone lies one base away. Synthesis of TCR cDNA relied on 5'RACE template switching, a step that introduced a universal primer site along with unique molecular identifiers. cDNA synthesis was primed from both the TCR alpha and TCR beta constant segments. Library amplification involved two PCR steps, and the second step added sample barcodes and sequencing adapters. Sequencing of libraries was performed on Illumina HiSeq 2500 (2x100 bp) or NovaSeq (2x150 bp). The authors processed their data as follows. MIGEC handled demultiplexing of reads and collapsing into UMI consensus sequences, while MiXCR performed V(D)J alignment. Vaccine-responding clonotypes were identified with edgeR using replicate PBMC samples, with FDR below 0.01 and a log2 fold change above 5 up to day 15 being required. Each bulk clonotype received a CD4 or CD8 identity based on whether the sequenced CD4 or CD8 repertoire contained that clonotype at higher abundance. The public reads were quality trimmed at Q25 with fastp and then assembled into clones with MiXCR by TCRdb, keeping productive beta chains. Every entry covers one CDR3 protein and lists the most common genes and DNA from its rows. In this record, the V and J calls reflect TCRdb's handling and not the investigators' own analysis. The sample includes 450,000 to 650,000 distinct CDR3 sequences, with approximately 13% observed a single time. In total, the top ten clones hold 11% to 15% of the sample.

The chain uses TRBV7-2 and TRBJ1-6; the D gene cannot be named for sure. This specimen was PBMCs, taken on the day of the yellow fever booster vaccination. This TCR derives from a man in his thirties or forties who received the YFV17D yellow fever vaccine. In nucleotide form, the sequence is TGTGCCAGCAGCTCCCTGCAGTCACCCCTCCACTTT. Translated, this gives CASSSLQSPLHF.